What follows are 8 T cell receptor beta chains derived from one specimen sequenced in a study of blood T cell repertoires in COVID-19. This table comes from immunoSEQ multiplex PCR, and its TCRdb copy is limited to in-frame clones, with some not included. The table includes fewer than 200,000 clones, approximately 85% detected once. The sample comprised peripheral blood. Receptors were obtained from a man aged 55 to 69 who had recovered from COVID-19.

Worth noting for this clone: With a much larger clone just one base away, this may be a read error. The rearrangement uses TRBV7-2 and TRBJ1-1; TRBD1 matches 7 bases. This CDR3 contains 13 residues. Germline CDR1 and CDR2: SGHTA and FQGNSA. After removal of 5 bases from V and 3 bases from J, the junction contained 3 bases not matched to a gene. The CDR3 loop reads CASSRQGDTEAFF. DNA of the CDR3: TGTGCCAGCAGCCGACAGGGAGACACTGAAGCTTTCTTT.

The chain joins TRBV11-2 to TRBJ1-2; 9 bases map to TRBD1. V was clipped by 5 bases and J by 5 bases; unmatched bases: 6. CDR3 size: 14 residues. Germline CDR1 reads SGHAT; CDR2 reads FQNNGV. The CDR3 region has the DNA TGTGCCAGCAGCCCAGGGACAGGGAGATATGGCTACACCTTC. Its translation is CASSPGTGRYGYTF.

The V gene is TRBV13, the J gene TRBJ2-1; the match to TRBD1 covers 7 bases. J was trimmed by 8 bases and V by 2 bases; bases with no gene match: 3. Germline V gene sequence: CDR1 PRHDT, CDR2 FYEKMQ (reference sequence). This CDR3 comprises 13 residues. The CDR3 spells CASSLRGRDEQFF. DNA for the CDR3: TGTGCCAGCAGCTTAAGGGGGCGGGATGAGCAGTTCTTC.

This chain links TRBV3-1 (or the pseudogene TRBV3-2) with TRBJ1-1, with a weak D call TRBD1 (5 bases). The CDR3 consists of 13 residues. V was clipped by 3 bases and J by 11 bases, with 16 bases between them. Looked up from germline, CDR1 is LGHDT and CDR2 is YNNKEL (reference sequence). The CDR3 loop is CASSQPPGGTAFF. DNA for the CDR3: TGTGCCAGCAGCCAGCCCCCGGGAGGGACGGCTTTCTTT.

The chain has TRBV6-4 and TRBJ2-1; 8 positions match TRBD1. This CDR3 contains 13 residues. V lost 5 bases and J lost 8; bases outside the gene matches: 5. Germline lookup yields CDR1 MRHNA and CDR2 SNTAGT. The CDR3 protein is CASSLGQEDEQFF. The CDR3 DNA reads as TGTGCCAGCAGTTTGGGACAGGAAGATGAGCAGTTCTTC.

The rearrangement links TRBV5-4 to TRBJ1-6; weak D call: TRBD1 (6 bases). The germline V and J ends were trimmed by 0 bases and 0 bases, with 7 bases remaining between them. Germline lookup yields CDR1 SGHNT and CDR2 YYREEE (reference sequence). This CDR3 is 16 amino acids long. CDR3 DNA sequence: TGTGCCAGCAGCTTGGAAGGGGGCTCCTATAATTCACCCCTCCACTTT. Amino acid sequence: CASSLEGGSYNSPLHF.

Turning to this clone: Sequence at one end of the junction differs from germline and may be a read error. The genes are TRBV5-4 and TRBJ2-3; 7 bases align to TRBD2. The CDR3 runs to 16 residues. Germline CDR1 reads SGHNT; CDR2 reads YYREEE (reference sequence). This CDR3 is CASSLLSGLSTDTQYF. The CDR3 DNA reads as TGTGCCAGCAGCTTGTTATCGGGACTAAGCACAGATACGCAATATTTT.

The V call is TRBV19, the J call TRBJ1-2; no definite D call. V lost 5 bases and J lost 2, with 12 bases in between. CDR3 length: 14 amino acids. Germline loops: CDR1 LNHDA, CDR2 SQIVND (reference sequence). CDR3 in amino acids: CASSVPGINYGYTF. For the CDR3, the DNA is TGTGCCAGTAGTGTGCCAGGAATCAACTATGGCTACACCTTC.